This T cell receptor beta chain is from a study of blood T cell repertoires in COVID-19. Study-wide context: From T cells, B-cell-depleted T cells, or PBMCs came the material, which was cDNA or gDNA.

V was pared by 5 bases and J by 8 bases, with 13 bases between. Per germline, CDR1 GTSNPN and CDR2 SVGIG (reference sequence). This CDR3 has 12 amino acids. Authors' processing steps: Reference gene primer amplification yielded estimated nucleated cell counts. The protocol was immunoSEQ multiplex PCR, while the TCRdb copy is restricted to in-frame clones and leaves out a portion. D and trimming come from the DNA, and the V and J calls and clone size come from that table. The table lists roughly 58,000 clones, more than 55% of them singletons. Self-reported history from a screening survey and questionnaire set each donor's cohort. A case of COVID-19 had been met by exposed participants within 2 weeks before study entry.

V gene TRBV30 combines with J gene TRBJ2-1; possibly TRBD1 for D (5 bases). Source material: PBMCs or T cells enriched from blood (not recorded which). The sequence was obtained from a woman aged 55-69 years who had been exposed to COVID-19. The CDR3 DNA reads TGTGCCTGGGTTCGGACAATTGATGAGCAGTTCTTC. Translating gives CAWVRTIDEQFF.